This T cell receptor (beta chain) was recovered during a study of shared clonotypes between healthy human individuals. Deep was the level at which the assay was run. The data were produced by immunoSEQ multiplex PCR, yet TCRdb's version contains in-frame clones alone and is incomplete. The repertoire holds more than 550,000 clones, with less than 95% as singletons. The CDR3 runs to 12 residues. CDR1 is SGHRS and CDR2 is YFSETQ in the germline V gene. V was shortened by 5 bases and J by 3 bases, with 8 bases between the two germline ends. Whole-study results and caveats: A handful of donors showed sharing of 4.5% to 6% of naive CD4 clonotypes.

This clone was seen only a few times. Its matching antigen is unknown. Input material: memory CD8+ T cells from PBMCs. Subset in this sample: CD45RO+ cells pooled with CCR7-negative TemRA cells. The receptor was derived from a man aged 18 to 29 in good health. Some clones in this sample may be carry-over from other donors' samples. The chain has TRBV5-1 and TRBJ1-1, with D maybe TRBD1 (5 bases). The DNA of the CDR3 is TGCGCCAGCAGGAGAGGGGACACTGAAGCTTTCTTT. It codes for CASRRGDTEAFF.